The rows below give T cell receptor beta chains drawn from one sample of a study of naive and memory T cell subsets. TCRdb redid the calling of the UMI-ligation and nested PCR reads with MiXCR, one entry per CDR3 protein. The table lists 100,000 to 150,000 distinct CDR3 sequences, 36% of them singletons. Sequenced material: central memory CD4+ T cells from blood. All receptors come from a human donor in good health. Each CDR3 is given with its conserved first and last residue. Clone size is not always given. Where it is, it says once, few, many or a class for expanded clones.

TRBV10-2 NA CASSVYRVGEQFF
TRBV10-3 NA CAISEGVVGTEAFF
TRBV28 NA CASSLGGNPYEQYF
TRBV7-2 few CASSPGIRVEDTQYF
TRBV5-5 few CASSLDMWVETQYF
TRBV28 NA CASRFAGTPYEQYF
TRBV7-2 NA CASSSTGAENEKLFF
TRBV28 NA CASSYPGTAAYEQYF
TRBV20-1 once CSAKATQSSGGEQYF
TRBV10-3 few CAIRDRGDEQFF
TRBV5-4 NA CASSAMRHAQETQYF
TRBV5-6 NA CASSLRTSGPKLQFF
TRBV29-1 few CSVDTPGGLSYNEQFF
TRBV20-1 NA CSAISSGFSTDTQYF
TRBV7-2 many CASSLGGRRASYEQYF
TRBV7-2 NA CASSPGVLMAQYF
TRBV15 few CATSRAGTHGNTIYF
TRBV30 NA CAWSVKDRGRLNTEAFF
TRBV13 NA CASSSRTGANTQYF
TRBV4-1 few CASSPQTGKRTYEQYF
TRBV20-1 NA CSARTGPNTYEQYF
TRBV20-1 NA CSARDREVAGVYEQFF
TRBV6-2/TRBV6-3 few CASSFGLNNQPQHF
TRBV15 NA CAASLASTDTQYF
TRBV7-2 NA CASSFANTDTQYF
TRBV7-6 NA CASSYTVSGLASNEQFF
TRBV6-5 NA CASTPSGGASQPQHF
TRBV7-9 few CASSAETQLAGKQETQYF
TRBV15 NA CATSREGRTSGNNEQFF